This T cell receptor (beta chain) emerged from a study of T cells in Graves' hyperthyroidism and ophthalmopathy. This clonotype was recorded a few times. Authors of the study amplified TCR beta CDR3 regions from RNA transcripts. TCR CDR3 regions were first amplified by RT-PCR with HTBI primers. Via MiXCR, TCRdb re-called the multiplex PCR reads, giving one row per CDR3 protein. The repertoire holds 550,000 to 700,000 distinct CDR3 sequences, with about 15% as singletons. A patient was excluded if there was uncontrolled infection, other autoimmune disease, pregnancy or lactation. The sequenced sample consisted of blood. The receptor comes from a woman aged 35 to 49 with Graves' ophthalmopathy.

The CDR3 DNA reads TGTGCCAGCAGCCAAGGGGATCCCCCAGAGACCCAGTACTTC. Its translation: CASSQGDPPETQYF. The V gene is TRBV3-1, the J gene TRBJ2-5, with D unclear. From germline, CDR1 is LGHDT and CDR2 YNNKEL (reference sequence). V lost 1 base and J lost 4, with 10 bases in between. The CDR3 consists of 14 residues.